The next 17 T cell receptor beta chains were all read from a single sample in a study of T cells in narcolepsy. Here immunoSEQ multiplex PCR was the method, and the copy in TCRdb shows in-frame clones only, minus some. Among 25,000 to 30,000 clones listed, approximately 80% were seen once. The sequenced sample was CD45RA- memory CD4+ T cells from PBMCs. The receptor set was obtained from a human donor with narcolepsy.

The V gene is TRBV13, the J gene TRBJ2-5; a weak D match, TRBD2 (5 bases). The germline V gene encodes CDR1 PRHDT and CDR2 FYEKMQ (reference sequence). V lost 5 bases, J lost 2 bases, and 21 bases lay in between. CDR3 length equals 17 residues. The CDR3 region is CASSRSGWTGGQETQYF. CDR3 nucleotides: TGTGCCAGCAGCCGGTCAGGATGGACTGGTGGGCAAGAGACCCAGTACTTC. Drawing the rest from reference TRBV13 and TRBJ2-5, the complete variable domain is AAGVIQSPRHLIKEKRETATLKCYPIPRHDTVYWYQQGPGQDPQFLISFYEKMQSDKGSIPDRFSAQQFSDYHSELNMSSLELGDSALYFCASSRSGWTGGQETQYFGPGTRLLVL.

The rearrangement links TRBV6-5 to TRBJ1-2; 10 positions agree with TRBD1. The V gene end was trimmed by 5 bases and the J gene end by 5 bases; junction bases not matched to a gene: 8. The CDR3 extends over 15 amino acids. CDR1 is MNHEY and CDR2 is SVGAGI in the germline V gene. CDR3 sequence (DNA): TGTGCCAGCAGTAACCCGGGACAGGGGATATATGGCTACACCTTC. This translates into CASSNPGQGIYGYTF.

V usage is TRBV14 and J usage is TRBJ1-4; maybe TRBD1 (5 bases). This CDR3 contains 13 residues. V was cut by 6 bases and J by 8 bases, with 13 bases left in between. CDR1 is SGHDN and CDR2 is FVKESK in the germline V gene. The CDR3 spells CASRMTRGEKLFF. The CDR3 DNA reads TGTGCCAGCAGGATGACACGGGGGGAAAAACTGTTTTTT.

The CDR3 protein is CASSLSKGVTEAFF. The CDR3 coding sequence is TGTGCCAGCAGCTTATCAAAAGGGGTGACTGAAGCTTTCTTT. The V gene is TRBV13, the J gene TRBJ1-1; D might be TRBD1 (5 bases). Germline V CDR1 and CDR2: PRHDT, FYEKMQ (reference sequence). The V end was cut by 2 bases, the J end by 5 bases, with 12 bases between. This CDR3 is built from 14 residues.

V is TRBV10-2 and J is TRBJ1-4; D gene unclear. Germline V lookup: CDR1 WSHSY, CDR2 SAAADI. This CDR3 region has 14 residues. Trimming cost V 2 bases and J 3 bases, with 7 bases left between them. CDR3 residues: CASSEMQSNEKLFF. The CDR3 DNA reads as TGCGCCAGCAGTGAGATGCAGTCTAATGAAAAACTGTTTTTT.

This clone has just one count. The genes are TRBV2 and TRBJ1-6; no clear D gene. The length of the CDR3 is 14 residues. From germline, CDR1 is SNHLY and CDR2 FYNNEI. V gave up 1 base and J gave up 7 bases, with 8 bases separating them. The CDR3 nucleotides read TGTGCCAGCAGTGAAGAACGAGAGAATTCACCCCTCCACTTT. Protein: CASSEERENSPLHF.

The V call is TRBV5-1, the J call TRBJ2-3, with 14 bases aligning to TRBD2. Losses at the gene ends were 5 bases for V and 2 bases for J; bases not matched to a gene: 10. CDR1 is SGHRS, CDR2 YFSETQ, per germline. This CDR3 is 18 amino acids long. The CDR3 bases are TGCGCCAGCAGGCCGCCCGGACTAGCGGGGGGACCCACAGATACGCAGTATTTT. Translated, it gives CASRPPGLAGGPTDTQYF.

CDR3 loop: CAWSGQGGNYGYTF. DNA of the CDR3: TGTGCCTGGAGTGGGCAGGGAGGAAACTATGGCTACACCTTC. The chain is built from TRBV30 and TRBJ1-2; possibly TRBD1 for D (5 bases). The CDR3 runs 14 residues. Germline V gene sequence: CDR1 GTSNPN, CDR2 SVGIG (reference sequence). V was pared by 1 base and J by 2 bases, with 11 bases between. Supplemented by reference TRBV30 and TRBJ1-2, the full variable domain reads SQTIHQWPATLVQPVGSPLSLECTVEGTSNPNLYWYRQAAGRGLQLLFYSVGIGQISSEVPQNLSASRPQDRQFILSSKKLLLSDSGFYLCAWSGQGGNYGYTFGSGTRLTVV.

V is TRBV5-4 and J is TRBJ1-6; D not resolved. This CDR3 is 15 amino acids long. The germline CDR1 and CDR2 sequences are SGHNT and YYREEE (reference sequence). V was shortened by 1 base and J by 9 bases, with 14 bases between the two germline ends. The CDR3 reads CASSLNGVVRSPLHF. In nucleotides, the CDR3 is TGTGCCAGCAGCTTGAATGGGGTCGTCCGTTCACCCCTCCACTTT.

V and J are TRBV11-2 and TRBJ1-1, with D unclear. The germline V gene has CDR1 SGHAT and CDR2 FQNNGV. Trimming removed 1 base at V and 0 bases at J, with 21 bases between. CDR3 length equals 19 residues. This chain's CDR3 is CASSLAMEGEATMNTEAFF. As DNA, the CDR3 is TGTGCCAGCAGCTTAGCTATGGAGGGCGAGGCCACTATGAACACTGAAGCTTTCTTT.

This clone was found a few times. The V and J genes are TRBV5-8 and TRBJ2-5, with 11 bases identical to TRBD2. This CDR3 contains 15 residues. Germline-derived CDR1 and CDR2 are SGHTS and YDEGEE. Trimming removed 4 bases from V and 5 bases from J; junction bases left unmatched: 7. CDR3 DNA sequence: TGTGCCAGCAGCAGAAATAGCGGGGGGGCTGAGACCCAGTACTTC. Encoded protein: CASSRNSGGAETQYF.

This chain uses TRBV30 with TRBJ1-1; no definite D call. With 2 bases removed from V and 5 bases from J, the gap between germline ends came to 9 bases. There are 12 residues in the CDR3. In germline, CDR1 is GTSNPN, CDR2 SVGIG (reference sequence). The CDR3 spells CAWSREFTEAFF. The DNA for the CDR3 is TGTGCCTGGAGTCGGGAGTTTACTGAAGCTTTCTTT.

The chain links TRBV6-1 to TRBJ2-5, with a weak D call TRBD2 (7 bases). Germline CDR1 MNHNS, CDR2 SASEGT. The CDR3 totals 15 residues. Trimming removed 8 bases at V and 5 bases at J, with 21 bases between. DNA of the CDR3: TGTGCCAGCCGGCCCTGGGGCGCGGGGGCGGAGACCCAGTACTTC. Translation: CASRPWGAGAETQYF.

The V gene is TRBV5-5, the J gene TRBJ2-5; 8 bases align to TRBD1. The CDR3 sequence is 15 residues long. With V trimmed by 1 base and J by 10 bases, 12 bases remained unmatched. From germline, CDR1 is SGHKS and CDR2 YYEKEE (reference sequence). CDR3 amino acids: CASSLLGTGVGDQYF. In DNA form, the CDR3 reads TGTGCCAGCAGCTTGCTGGGGACAGGCGTGGGGGACCAGTACTTC. Together with reference TRBV5-5 and TRBJ2-5, the CDR3 gives the full variable domain: DAGVTQSPTHLIKTRGQQVTLRCSPISGHKSVSWYQQVLGQGPQFIFQYYEKEERGRGNFPDRFSARQFPNYSSELNVNALLLGDSALYLCASSLLGTGVGDQYFGPGTRLLVL.

This clone showed up just a few times. The rearrangement joins TRBV27 to TRBJ2-1; TRBD2 matches 9 bases. This CDR3 spans 15 amino acids. Germline loops: CDR1 MNHEY, CDR2 SMNVEV (reference sequence). Unmatched junction bases numbered 7, after V lost 6 bases and J lost 4 bases. In DNA, the CDR3 is TGTGCCAGCAGCCCGGCGGGGGGGCGGTACAATGAGCAGTTCTTC. Translating gives CASSPAGGRYNEQFF.

The chain employs TRBV7-3 and TRBJ1-2; perhaps TRBD1 as D (5 bases). Germline V lookup: CDR1 SGHTA, CDR2 FQGTGA. V was clipped by 5 bases and J by 6 bases, with 16 bases between them. The CDR3 contains 14 residues. CDR3 loop: CASSQTGQGDGYTF. In DNA, the CDR3 is TGTGCCAGCAGCCAAACGGGGCAGGGTGATGGCTACACCTTC.

The CDR3 sequence is CATPLRGQGGYTF. The CDR3 DNA is TGTGCCACCCCCCTTAGAGGCCAGGGAGGCTACACCTTC. The chain is built from TRBV28 and TRBJ1-2; a possible D gene is TRBD1 (5 bases). The V end was cut by 10 bases, the J end by 8 bases, with 20 bases between. The CDR3 is made up of 13 amino acids. Germline CDR1 and CDR2: MDHEN and SYDVKM.